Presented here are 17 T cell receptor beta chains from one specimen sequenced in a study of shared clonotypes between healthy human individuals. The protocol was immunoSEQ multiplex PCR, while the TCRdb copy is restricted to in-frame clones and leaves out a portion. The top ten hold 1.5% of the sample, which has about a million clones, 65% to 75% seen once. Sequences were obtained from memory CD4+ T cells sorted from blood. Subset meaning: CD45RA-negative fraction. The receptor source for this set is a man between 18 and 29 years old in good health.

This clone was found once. The CDR3 here is CASTPGLADTQYF. The CDR3 nucleotides read TGTGCCAGCACTCCCGGACTGGCAGATACGCAGTATTTT. The chain links TRBV5-4 to TRBJ2-3; D is perhaps TRBD2 (5 bases). This CDR3 region has 13 residues. Trimming shortened V by 6 bases and J by 4 bases, and 12 bases separated the two germline ends. Germline V lookup: CDR1 SGHNT, CDR2 YYREEE (reference sequence).

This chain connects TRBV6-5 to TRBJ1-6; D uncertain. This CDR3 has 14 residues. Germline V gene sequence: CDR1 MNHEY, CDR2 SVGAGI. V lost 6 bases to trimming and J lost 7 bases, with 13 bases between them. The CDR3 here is CASRAGVLNSPLHF. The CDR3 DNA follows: TGTGCCAGCAGAGCCGGGGTTTTAAATTCACCCCTCCACTTT.

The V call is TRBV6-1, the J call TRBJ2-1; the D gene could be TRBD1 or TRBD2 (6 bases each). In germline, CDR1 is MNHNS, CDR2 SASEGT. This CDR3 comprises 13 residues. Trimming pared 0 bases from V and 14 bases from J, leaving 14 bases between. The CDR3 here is CASSEAWGAAKFF. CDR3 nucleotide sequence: TGTGCCAGCAGTGAAGCCTGGGGGGCAGCCAAGTTCTTC.

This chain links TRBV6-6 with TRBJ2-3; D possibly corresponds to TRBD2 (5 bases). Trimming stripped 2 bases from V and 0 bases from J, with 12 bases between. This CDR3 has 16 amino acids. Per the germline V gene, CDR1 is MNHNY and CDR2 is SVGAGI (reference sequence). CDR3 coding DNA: TGTGCCAGCAGTTACGAGGGATTGATAAGCACAGATACGCAGTATTTT. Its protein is CASSYEGLISTDTQYF.

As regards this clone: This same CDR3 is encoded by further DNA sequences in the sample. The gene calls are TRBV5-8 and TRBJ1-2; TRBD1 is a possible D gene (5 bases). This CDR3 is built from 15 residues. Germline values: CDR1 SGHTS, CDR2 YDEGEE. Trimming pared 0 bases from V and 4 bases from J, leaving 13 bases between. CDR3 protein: CASSLGTGLGYGYTF. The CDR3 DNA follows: TGTGCCAGCAGCTTGGGCACAGGATTAGGCTATGGCTACACCTTC.

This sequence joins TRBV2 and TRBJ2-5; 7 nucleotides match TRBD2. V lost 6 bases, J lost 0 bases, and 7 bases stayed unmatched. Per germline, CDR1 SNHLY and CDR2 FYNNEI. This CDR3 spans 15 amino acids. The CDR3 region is CASRVSSGNQETQYF. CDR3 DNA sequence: TGTGCCAGCAGGGTATCTAGCGGCAACCAAGAGACCCAGTACTTC. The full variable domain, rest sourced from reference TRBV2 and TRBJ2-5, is EPEVTQTPSHQVTQMGQEVILRCVPISNHLYFYWYRQILGQKVEFLVSFYNNEISEKSEIFDDQFSVERPDGSNFTLKIRSTKLEDSAMYFCASRVSSGNQETQYFGPGTRLLVL.

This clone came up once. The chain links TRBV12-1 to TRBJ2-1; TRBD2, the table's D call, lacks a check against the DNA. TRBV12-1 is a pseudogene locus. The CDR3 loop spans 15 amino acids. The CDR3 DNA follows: TGTGCCAGCAGCTTGACTTGGCGGGCCCCCAATGAGCAGTTCTTC. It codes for CASSLTWRAPNEQFF.

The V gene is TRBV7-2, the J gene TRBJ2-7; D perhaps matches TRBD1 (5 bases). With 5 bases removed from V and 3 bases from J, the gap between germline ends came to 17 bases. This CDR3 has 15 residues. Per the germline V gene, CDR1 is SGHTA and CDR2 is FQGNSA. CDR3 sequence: CASSRSRARLYEQYF. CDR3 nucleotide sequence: TGTGCCAGCAGCCGTTCCAGGGCCCGCCTCTACGAGCAGTACTTC. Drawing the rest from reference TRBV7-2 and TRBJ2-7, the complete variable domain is GAGVSQSPSNKVTEKGKDVELRCDPISGHTALYWYRQSLGQGLEFLIYFQGNSAPDKSGLPSDRFSAERTGGSVSTLTIQRTQQEDSAVYLCASSRSRARLYEQYFGPGTRLTVT.

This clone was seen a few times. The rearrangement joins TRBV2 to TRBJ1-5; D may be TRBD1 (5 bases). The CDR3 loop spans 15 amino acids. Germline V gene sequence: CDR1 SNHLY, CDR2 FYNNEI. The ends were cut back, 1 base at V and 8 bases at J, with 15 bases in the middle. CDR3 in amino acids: CASSEGGGSWEPQHF. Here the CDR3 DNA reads TGTGCCAGCAGTGAAGGTGGGGGATCTTGGGAGCCCCAGCATTTT.

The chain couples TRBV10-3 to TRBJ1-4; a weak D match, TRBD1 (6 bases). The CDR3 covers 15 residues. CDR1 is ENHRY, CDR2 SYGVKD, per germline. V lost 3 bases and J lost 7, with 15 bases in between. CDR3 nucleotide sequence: TGTGCCATCAGTGATGAGGGGGTTGGGGGTGAAAAACTGTTTTTT. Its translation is CAISDEGVGGEKLFF.

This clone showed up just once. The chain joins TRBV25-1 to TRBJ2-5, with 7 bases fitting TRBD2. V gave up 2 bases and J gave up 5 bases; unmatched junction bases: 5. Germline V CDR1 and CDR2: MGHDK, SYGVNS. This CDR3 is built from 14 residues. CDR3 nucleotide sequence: TGTGCCAGCAGTGAAAGGGCTAGCGGTGAGACCCAGTACTTC. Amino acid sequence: CASSERASGETQYF.

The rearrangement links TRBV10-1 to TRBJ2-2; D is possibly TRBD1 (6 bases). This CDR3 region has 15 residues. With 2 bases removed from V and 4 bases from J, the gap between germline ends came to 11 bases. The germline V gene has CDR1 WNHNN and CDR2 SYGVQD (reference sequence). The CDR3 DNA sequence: TGCGCCAGCAGTGAGCAGGGGCCGGGCACCGGGGAGCTGTTTTTT. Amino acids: CASSEQGPGTGELFF.

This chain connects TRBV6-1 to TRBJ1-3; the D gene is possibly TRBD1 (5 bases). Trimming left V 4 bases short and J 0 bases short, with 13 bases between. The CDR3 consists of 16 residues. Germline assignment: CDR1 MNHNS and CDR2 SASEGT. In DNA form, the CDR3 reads TGTGCCAGCAGTGTGGCAGGGCCATACTCTGGAAACACCATATATTTT. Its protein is CASSVAGPYSGNTIYF.

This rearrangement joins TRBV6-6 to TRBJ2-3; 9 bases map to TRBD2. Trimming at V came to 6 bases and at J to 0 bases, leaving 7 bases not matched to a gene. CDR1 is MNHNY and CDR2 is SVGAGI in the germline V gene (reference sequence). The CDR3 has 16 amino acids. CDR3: CASRETSGTSTDTQYF. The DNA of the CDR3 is TGTGCCAGCAGAGAGACTAGCGGTACTAGCACAGATACGCAGTATTTT.

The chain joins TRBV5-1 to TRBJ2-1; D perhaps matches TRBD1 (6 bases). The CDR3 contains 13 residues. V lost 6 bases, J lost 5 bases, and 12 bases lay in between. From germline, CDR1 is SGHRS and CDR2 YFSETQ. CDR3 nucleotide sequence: TGCGCCAGCACCCCGTGGGGGCACAATGAGCAGTTCTTC. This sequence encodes CASTPWGHNEQFF. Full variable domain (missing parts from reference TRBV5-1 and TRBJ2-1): KAGVTQTPRYLIKTRGQQVTLSCSPISGHRSVSWYQQTPGQGLQFLFEYFSETQRNKGNFPGRFSGRQFSNSRSEMNVSTLELGDSALYLCASTPWGHNEQFFGPGTRLTVL.

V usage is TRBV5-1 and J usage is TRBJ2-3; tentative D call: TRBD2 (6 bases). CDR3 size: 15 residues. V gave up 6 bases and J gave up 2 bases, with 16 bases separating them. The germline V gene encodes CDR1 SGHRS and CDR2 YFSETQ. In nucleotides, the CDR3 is TGCGCCAGCACCCCAGAGCGGGCGAACACAGATACGCAGTATTTT. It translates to CASTPERANTDTQYF.

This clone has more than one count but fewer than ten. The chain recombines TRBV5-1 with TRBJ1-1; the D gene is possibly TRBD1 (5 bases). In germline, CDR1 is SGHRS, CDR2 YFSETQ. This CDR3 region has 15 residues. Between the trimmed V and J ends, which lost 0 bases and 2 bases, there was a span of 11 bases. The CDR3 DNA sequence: TGCGCCAGCAGCTTGGCCGTTGACAGTAACACTGAAGCTTTCTTT. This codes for CASSLAVDSNTEAFF.